The 21 T cell receptor beta chains reported below all come from one sample, sequenced in a study of T cells in Graves' hyperthyroidism and ophthalmopathy. Amplified TCR beta CDR3 regions came from RNA transcripts. TCR CDR3 regions were first amplified by RT-PCR with HTBI primers. TCRdb re-called the multiplex PCR reads with MiXCR, one entry per CDR3 protein. The repertoire holds about 560,000 distinct CDR3 sequences, with around a sixth as singletons. The sample taken for sequencing was blood. The origin of the receptors is a woman aged 25 to 45 with Graves' hyperthyroidism.

CDR3 residues: CASTKTGSSYEQYF. For the CDR3, the DNA is TGTGCCAGCACCAAAACGGGGAGCTCCTACGAGCAGTACTTC. The V and J genes are TRBV12-3 or TRBV12-4 and TRBJ2-7, with D possibly TRBD2 on 5 matching bases. V lost 7 bases, J lost 0 bases, and 13 bases lay in between. The CDR3 has 14 residues.

The chain carries TRBV6-2 or TRBV6-3 and TRBJ1-6, with D tentatively TRBD1 (5 bases). Germline lookup yields CDR1 MNHEY and CDR2 SVGEGT. Trimming stripped 6 bases from V and 5 bases from J, with 5 bases between. CDR3 size: 12 residues. CDR3 nucleotide sequence: TGTGCCAGCAGACAGGATAATTCACCCCTCCACTTT. Amino acid sequence: CASRQDNSPLHF.

The V and J genes are TRBV4-1 and TRBJ1-1; maybe TRBD1 (6 bases). Germline assignment: CDR1 MGHRA and CDR2 YSYEKL. The CDR3 consists of 17 residues. Trimming stripped 4 bases from V and 3 bases from J, with 21 bases between. The CDR3 DNA reads as TGCGCCAGCAGCCCTATTGTTTACAGGGATTTTGACACTGAAGCTTTCTTT. This translates into CASSPIVYRDFDTEAFF.

This clonotype was found many times. The J gene is TRBJ2-1, the V gene TRBV20-1; 7 nucleotides line up with TRBD2. The CDR3 sequence is 13 residues long. Germline trimming cut 5 bases from V and 5 bases from J; bases unmatched to any gene: 6. Per the germline V gene, CDR1 is DFQATT and CDR2 is SNEGSKA (reference sequence). The CDR3 loop is CSAPGLVDNEQFF. The DNA for the CDR3 is TGCAGTGCTCCCGGACTAGTGGACAATGAGCAGTTCTTC.

This clonotype was seen more than once but under ten times. This sequence joins TRBV4-1 and TRBJ2-3; the D gene is possibly TRBD1 (7 bases). Germline values: CDR1 MGHRA, CDR2 YSYEKL. V was cut by 4 bases and J by 2 bases, with 16 bases left in between. This CDR3 contains 16 residues. CDR3 bases: TGCGCCAGCAGCCCCCGACAGGGAGGTTTCACAGATACGCAGTATTTT. This gives the protein CASSPRQGGFTDTQYF.

This clonotype appeared many times. The rearrangement joins TRBV11-3 to TRBJ2-7; TRBD2 matches at 13 bases. CDR3 length equals 16 residues. Per the germline V gene, CDR1 is SGHNT and CDR2 is YENEEA. J gave up 2 bases and V 3 bases, and 4 bases lay outside the gene matches. The CDR3 reads CASSLTSGRCTYEQYF. As DNA, the CDR3 is TGTGCCAGCAGCTTGACTAGCGGGAGGTGTACCTACGAGCAGTACTTC.

The V call is TRBV9, the J call TRBJ2-7; weak D call: TRBD2 (6 bases). The CDR3 sequence is 14 residues long. Trimming took 0 bases from V and 2 from J, leaving 9 bases between them. Germline V gene sequence: CDR1 SGDLS, CDR2 YYNGEE. The chain's CDR3 is CASSVAGLTYEQYF. DNA of the CDR3: TGTGCCAGCAGCGTAGCGGGACTGACCTACGAGCAGTACTTC.

The chain employs TRBV7-2 and TRBJ2-5; 11 bases line up with TRBD2. The germline V gene encodes CDR1 SGHTA and CDR2 FQGNSA. Unmatched junction bases numbered 10, after V lost 6 bases and J lost 7 bases. This CDR3 comprises 15 residues. This chain's CDR3 is CASRLTSGSRGTQYF. The CDR3 DNA sequence: TGTGCCAGCAGACTTACTAGCGGGAGCCGGGGGACCCAGTACTTC.

Many counts were recorded for this clonotype. At one boundary the junction diverges from the germline segment, which might be a read error. The genes are TRBV5-1 and TRBJ2-1; no clear D gene. The CDR3 is made up of 15 amino acids. The germline gives CDR1 SGHRS, CDR2 YFSETQ. The CDR3 loop reads CASSLDGGSYNEQFF. The CDR3 region has the DNA TGTGCCAGCAGCTTAGACGGTGGCTCCTACAATGAGCAGTTCTTC.

This clonotype has a count of ten or more. The chain employs TRBV7-9 and TRBJ2-7, with 12 nucleotides matching TRBD2. The CDR3 loop spans 14 amino acids. Unmatched junction bases numbered 6, after V lost 7 bases and J lost 5 bases. Germline lookup yields CDR1 SEHNR and CDR2 FQNEAQ (reference sequence). This CDR3 reads CASTLAGGGDEQYF. As DNA, the CDR3 is TGTGCCAGCACACTAGCGGGAGGCGGCGACGAGCAGTACTTC.

The rearrangement uses TRBV29-1 and TRBJ1-2; perhaps TRBD1 as D (5 bases). CDR1 and CDR2 from the germline V gene are SQVTM and ANQGSEA. This CDR3 is built from 10 residues. V lost 7 bases to trimming and J lost 6 bases, with 9 bases between them. Here the CDR3 reads CSGGQDGYTF. CDR3 in DNA: TGCAGCGGAGGACAAGATGGCTACACCTTC.

The chain joins TRBV10-3 to TRBJ2-7; 9 bases are shared with TRBD1. Germline V gene sequence: CDR1 ENHRY, CDR2 SYGVKD. With 4 bases clipped from V and 6 bases from J, the junction kept 4 bases outside the gene matches. This CDR3 spans 13 amino acids. For the CDR3, the DNA is TGTGCCATCAGTGGGGACAGGGTAGGCGAGCAGTACTTC. This translates into CAISGDRVGEQYF.

At least ten counts were recorded for this clonotype. This chain joins TRBV12-3 or TRBV12-4 and TRBJ2-3; TRBD2 matches 7 bases. The length of the CDR3 is 17 residues. Trimming cost V 4 bases and J 5 bases; bases outside gene matches: 15. The CDR3: CASSSGLGRERGDTQYF. The DNA for the CDR3 is TGTGCCAGCAGTTCGGGCTTGGGGCGGGAGAGGGGAGATACGCAGTATTTT.

The rearrangement links TRBV7-3 to TRBJ2-1; TRBD2 matches at 9 bases. This CDR3 contains 15 residues. Germline CDR1 and CDR2: SGHTA and FQGTGA. The V gene end was trimmed by 5 bases and the J gene end by 2 bases; junction bases not matched to a gene: 4. The CDR3 loop is CASSPGTSTYNEQFF. The CDR3 DNA reads TGTGCCAGCAGCCCCGGGACTAGCACCTACAATGAGCAGTTCTTC.

This clonotype was detected ten times or more. The chain couples TRBV2 to TRBJ2-1; TRBD2 aligns across 15 bases. This CDR3 comprises 18 residues. Germline trimming cut 4 bases from V and 10 bases from J; bases unmatched to any gene: 14. Germline CDR1 and CDR2: SNHLY and FYNNEI. This CDR3 reads CASSGQGGLAGGPVEQFF. The CDR3 DNA is TGTGCCAGCAGTGGACAGGGCGGACTAGCGGGAGGGCCGGTGGAGCAGTTCTTC.

This rearrangement joins TRBV4-1 to TRBJ2-1; 8 bases align to TRBD2. V gave up 6 bases and J gave up 4 bases; unmatched junction bases: 5. Germline lookup yields CDR1 MGHRA and CDR2 YSYEKL. CDR3 size: 14 residues. CDR3 in DNA: TGCGCCAGCAGGGGGGGACTAGATTACAATGAGCAGTTCTTC. This sequence encodes CASRGGLDYNEQFF.

This clonotype was seen many times. V and J are TRBV28 and TRBJ1-6; a weak D match, TRBD1 (5 bases). Trimming took off 4 bases at V and 7 bases at J, with 11 bases between the two ends. The germline CDR1 and CDR2 sequences are MDHEN and SYDVKM. CDR3 size: 14 residues. As DNA, the CDR3 is TGTGCCAGCAGTTGGGGGTTCCGAAATTCACCCCTCCACTTT. It yields the protein CASSWGFRNSPLHF.

This clonotype was counted at least ten times. The chain combines TRBV3-1 with TRBJ1-6, with D unresolved. The CDR3 totals 15 residues. V was clipped by 3 bases and J by 10 bases, with 16 bases between them. The V gene's germline CDR1 is LGHDT and CDR2 YNNKEL (reference sequence). The DNA of the CDR3 is TGTGCCAGCAGCCAGGGCAGTGGAGTTGGCTCACCCCTCCACTTT. Its translation is CASSQGSGVGSPLHF.

The sample holds many counts of this clonotype. V and J are TRBV7-2 and TRBJ1-1; D is ambiguous. CDR3 length equals 12 residues. Germline assignment: CDR1 SGHTA and CDR2 FQGNSA. Deletions cut 5 bases from V and 8 bases from J, with 12 bases between. The CDR3 protein is CASSHRQSEAFF. The DNA of the CDR3 is TGTGCCAGCAGCCACCGGCAGTCGGAAGCTTTCTTT. The full variable domain, rest sourced from reference TRBV7-2 and TRBJ1-1, is GAGVSQSPSNKVTEKGKDVELRCDPISGHTALYWYRQSLGQGLEFLIYFQGNSAPDKSGLPSDRFSAERTGGSVSTLTIQRTQQEDSAVYLCASSHRQSEAFFGQGTRLTVV.

This clonotype was detected only a few times. The chain recombines TRBV29-1 with TRBJ2-1; 14 nucleotides match TRBD2. J was trimmed by 8 bases and V by 7 bases; bases with no gene match: 7. This CDR3 spans 14 amino acids. Germline V lookup: CDR1 SQVTM, CDR2 ANQGSEA. In DNA, the CDR3 is TGCAGCGGGGCGGGACTAGCGGGAGTGCATGAGCAGTTCTTC. This gives the protein CSGAGLAGVHEQFF.

V and J are TRBV10-1 and TRBJ1-1; D possibly corresponds to TRBD1 (6 bases). The V gene's germline CDR1 is WNHNN and CDR2 SYGVQD (reference sequence). Trimming left V 5 bases short and J 5 bases short, with 12 bases between. The CDR3 length is 13 residues. Here the CDR3 reads CASSKQGGTEAFF. CDR3 coding DNA: TGCGCCAGCAGTAAACAGGGTGGGACTGAAGCTTTCTTT.